Below, 15 T cell receptor beta chains from the same sample are listed, as sequenced in a study of cytomegalovirus exposure and HLA in healthy donors. The PCR was carried out with 60 Vbeta primers and 13 Jbeta primers. The repertoire was sequenced with immunoSEQ multiplex PCR; TCRdb's copy has only in-frame clones and lacks some. The repertoire consists of 110,000 or so clones, with approximately 83% occurring once and the leading ten covering around 2.5%. The sequenced sample was PBMCs. The receptor set was obtained from a woman under 30 in good health and CMV-seronegative.

The rearrangement joins TRBV6-4 to TRBJ2-3; D is undetermined. The length of the CDR3 is 16 residues. Germline CDR1 is MRHNA and CDR2 is SNTAGT. V was clipped by 6 bases and J by 0 bases, with 16 bases between them. CDR3 amino acids: CASSPAGGTSTDTQYF. The DNA of the CDR3 is TGTGCCAGCAGCCCCGCTGGCGGAACTAGCACAGATACGCAGTATTTT.

The chain carries TRBV30 and TRBJ1-2; 8 bases are a match to TRBD1. The length of the CDR3 is 14 residues. Germline CDR1 and CDR2: GTSNPN and SVGIG (reference sequence). The V gene end was trimmed by 2 bases and the J gene end by 4 bases; junction bases not matched to a gene: 6. The CDR3 nucleotides read TGTGCCTGGAGTAGAATGGGGACAGGCTATGGCTACACCTTC. Encoded protein: CAWSRMGTGYGYTF.

The chain couples TRBV19 to TRBJ1-6; 7 positions match TRBD1. Trimming at V came to 6 bases and at J to 0 bases, leaving 5 bases not matched to a gene. Germline V gene data show CDR1 as LNHDA and CDR2 as SQIVND (reference sequence). There are 16 residues in the CDR3. CDR3 bases: TGTGCCAGTAGATCCAGGGGGAGCTCCTATAATTCACCCCTCCACTTT. Protein: CASRSRGSSYNSPLHF.

The gene calls are TRBV5-4 and TRBJ2-3; possibly TRBD2 for D (5 bases). The CDR3 has 16 residues. Germline V gives CDR1 SGHNT, CDR2 YYREEE (reference sequence). The V end lost 0 bases, the J end lost 1 base, and 12 bases lay between the germline ends. The CDR3 here is CASSLAVGEGTDTQYF. CDR3 nucleotide sequence: TGTGCCAGCAGCTTGGCCGTGGGAGAGGGCACAGATACGCAGTATTTT.

The chain uses TRBV6-4 and TRBJ2-2; D perhaps matches TRBD2 (6 bases). The V gene lost 4 bases and the J gene lost 4 bases, with 13 bases spanning the gap. Germline CDR1 is MRHNA and CDR2 is SNTAGT. The CDR3 is 15 amino acids. CDR3 coding DNA: TGTGCCAGCAGTGCGGAGGGGTCGTTCACCGGGGAGCTGTTTTTT. It translates to CASSAEGSFTGELFF.

The rearrangement uses TRBV4-3 and TRBJ1-6; 7 positions agree with TRBD1. Germline-derived CDR1 and CDR2 are LGHNA and YSLEER. This CDR3 spans 17 amino acids. V lost 0 bases, J lost 8 bases, and 10 bases stayed unmatched. The CDR3 loop reads CASSQDRQKTGDSPLHF. The DNA of the CDR3 is TGCGCCAGCAGCCAAGATAGGCAGAAAACAGGGGATTCACCCCTCCACTTT.

V is TRBV5-1 and J is TRBJ2-4, with D perhaps TRBD2 (6 bases). V gave up 1 base and J gave up 0 bases, with 14 bases separating them. This CDR3 region has 17 residues. Germline CDR1 reads SGHRS; CDR2 reads YFSETQ. CDR3: CASSLTGGVLAKNIQYF. For the CDR3, the DNA is TGCGCCAGCAGCTTGACGGGCGGGGTACTAGCCAAAAACATTCAGTACTTC.

In its sample, this clone was seen once. CDR3 nucleotide sequence: TGTGCCAGCAGTCAGACTCTAGCGGGAGGGACCAGAGATACGCAGTATTTT. Amino acid sequence: CASSQTLAGGTRDTQYF. The chain joins TRBV7-6 to TRBJ2-3, with 12 bases fitting TRBD2. Looked up from germline, CDR1 is SGHVS and CDR2 is FNYEAQ. J was trimmed by 5 bases and V by 6 bases; bases with no gene match: 12. This CDR3 has 17 amino acids.

The chain combines TRBV12-5 with TRBJ2-1, with TRBD1 matching 9 bases. The CDR3 runs to 17 residues. Germline V gene sequence: CDR1 LGHNT, CDR2 FRNRAP. The V and J ends lost 2 bases and 5 bases, in that order; junction bases with no gene match: 10. The CDR3 sequence is CASGLSRTGEVNNEQFF. CDR3 DNA sequence: TGTGCTAGTGGTTTGTCCAGGACAGGGGAGGTTAACAATGAGCAGTTCTTC. Variable domain in full (rest from reference TRBV12-5 and TRBJ2-1): DARVTQTPRHKVTEMGQEVTMRCQPILGHNTVFWYRQTMMQGLELLAYFRNRAPLDDSGMPKDRFSAEMPDATLATLKIQPSEPRDSAVYFCASGLSRTGEVNNEQFFGPGTRLTVL.

This clone occurred once. An end of the junction differs from the germline gene, which may be a read error. The chain links TRBV6-6 to TRBJ2-2; 7 bases map to TRBD2. This CDR3 spans 14 amino acids. The germline V gene has CDR1 MNHNY and CDR2 SVGAGI (reference sequence). CDR3 protein: CASSHSREVGELFF. In DNA, the CDR3 is TGTGCCAGCAGTCACTCCCGGGAGGTCGGGGAGCTGTTTTTT.

The rearrangement uses TRBV5-1 and TRBJ2-2, with D perhaps matching TRBD1 (5 bases). The CDR3 is made up of 14 amino acids. V dropped 4 bases and J dropped 6 bases, with 13 bases sitting between them. CDR1 and CDR2 (germline): SGHRS, YFSETQ. Written as DNA, the CDR3 is TGCGCCAGCAGCGGAAACCAGGGCCCCGGGGAGCTGTTTTTT. It is translated as CASSGNQGPGELFF. The complete variable domain, with remaining parts taken from reference TRBV5-1 and TRBJ2-2, reads KAGVTQTPRYLIKTRGQQVTLSCSPISGHRSVSWYQQTPGQGLQFLFEYFSETQRNKGNFPGRFSGRQFSNSRSEMNVSTLELGDSALYLCASSGNQGPGELFFGEGSRLTVL.

The J gene is TRBJ2-2, the V gene TRBV11-2, with 8 bases matching TRBD1. V lost 8 bases to trimming and J lost 6 bases; unmatched junction nucleotides: 11. This CDR3 comprises 15 residues. Germline V lookup: CDR1 SGHAT, CDR2 FQNNGV. The CDR3 DNA sequence: TGTGCCAGCGGGGCCGGGACAGGATGGGCCGGGGAGCTGTTTTTT. Amino acid sequence: CASGAGTGWAGELFF.

The V gene is TRBV20-1, the J gene TRBJ2-1; D remains ambiguous. CDR3 length: 11 amino acids. Germline CDR1 is DFQATT and CDR2 is SNEGSKA (reference sequence). CDR3 residues: CSFPISYRQFF. The DNA of the CDR3 is TGCAGCTTCCCCATTAGCTATAGGCAGTTCTTC.

The V and J genes are TRBV13 and TRBJ1-1, with D possibly being TRBD1 (6 bases). This CDR3 contains 14 residues. The germline CDR1 and CDR2 sequences are PRHDT and FYEKMQ (reference sequence). The V end was cut by 3 bases, the J end by 2 bases, with 10 bases between. This chain's CDR3 is CASSLDSLNTEAFF. The CDR3 nucleotides read TGTGCCAGCAGCTTGGACAGCCTAAACACTGAAGCTTTCTTT.

The J gene is TRBJ2-2, the V gene TRBV6-6, with 8 bases matching TRBD1. CDR3 length: 16 residues. CDR1 and CDR2 (germline): MNHNY, SVGAGI (reference sequence). J lost 2 bases, V lost 6 bases, and 8 bases had no gene match. CDR3 bases: TGTGCCAGCAGCCTGGCCAGGGGGCGTAACACCGGGGAGCTGTTTTTT. Translated: CASSLARGRNTGELFF.